A selection of T cell receptor beta chains follows, all from one sample in a study of T cells in localized non-small cell lung cancer. Produced via immunoSEQ multiplex PCR; TCRdb's table is partial and in-frame only. Of about 2,500 clones listed, less than 25% are singletons. Sequences were derived from lung tumor tissue, sampled before any cancer treatment. The receptors here all came from a male donor older than 55 with stage III squamous cell lung carcinoma. Both conserved end residues are trimmed from each CDR3. Each record gives: CDR3 length, V gene, J gene, CDR3 protein.

12,TRBV11-3,TRBJ2-7,ASSSGTESYEQY
10,TRBV30,TRBJ1-1,AWSKGPAEAF
13,TRBV5-1,TRBJ2-1,ASIRGSGVYNEQF
16,TRBV4-1,TRBJ1-4,ASSQVLGGTATNEKLF
12,TRBV11-3,TRBJ1-4,ASSYRGDNEKLF
11,TRBV6-8,TRBJ1-1,ASKSRGGTEAF
12,TRBV16,TRBJ2-3,ASSGTGFTDTQY
11,TRBV4-1,TRBJ1-5,ASSLGVDQPQH
10,TRBV18,TRBJ1-1,ASSTGTPEAF
13,TRBV6-8,TRBJ1-1,ASSYSELLNTEAF
13,TRBV5-1,TRBJ2-2,ASSLRAGLAGELF
9,TRBV6-7,TRBJ1-1,ASSYGHLAF
11,TRBV4-1,TRBJ2-7,ASSPAYRDEQY
12,TRBV6-8,TRBJ1-2,ASTVEARSYGYT
13,TRBV11-3,TRBJ2-7,ASSPRRNPTYEQY
11,TRBV14,TRBJ1-1,ASKEQGNTEAF
13,TRBV28,TRBJ2-7,ATQEGGAFTYEQY
15,TRBV11-3,TRBJ2-1,ASSLVEAGGPVNEQF
17,TRBV18,TRBJ2-3,ASSPTTNGLAGLIDTQY
15,TRBV12-5,TRBJ1-5,ASGLVLSGGLNQPQH
15,TRBV5-1,TRBJ1-6,ASSSSDGRSIYSPLH
12,TRBV11-3,TRBJ1-2,ASSLTAGLDGYT
12,TRBV6-8,TRBJ1-2,ASSYSRGHYGYT
13,TRBV9,TRBJ1-3,ASSSREFSGNTIY
12,TRBV19,TRBJ2-7,ASSPRQGAGEQY
13,TRBV6-8,TRBJ1-2,ASSYSSVNFYGYT
12,TRBV25-1,TRBJ1-2,ASSGRDSLYGYT
12,TRBV6-8,TRBJ1-1,ASILQGTLNEAF
11,TRBV7-2,TRBJ1-1,ASSFRQITEAF
12,TRBV11-3,TRBJ1-4,ASSGDRGSEKLF
13,TRBV2,TRBJ2-2,ASSASGGAAGELF
12,TRBV5-1,TRBJ1-1,ASSQTGDDTEAF
14,TRBV5-1,TRBJ1-1,ASSFLLQATNTEAF
12,TRBV11-3,TRBJ2-1,ASSKGTFYNEQF
13,TRBV6-8,TRBJ2-6,ASSRQLSGANVLT
17,TRBV29-1,TRBJ2-1,SVEGGLAGGPSVYNEQF
12,TRBV6-8,TRBJ1-4,ASSYWPTGEKLF
12,TRBV9,TRBJ1-4,ATTDSSLNEKLF
13,TRBV6-8,TRBJ1-5,ASSYSLRGDQPQH
11,TRBV30,TRBJ1-1,AWSVGLTNEAF
12,TRBV7-5,TRBJ2-5,ASSRTGSRETQY
13,TRBV19,TRBJ2-3,ASSIGGGSTDTQY
13,TRBV11-3,TRBJ1-5,ASSLVYGGGQPQH
13,TRBV9,TRBJ2-5,ASTPAGGLGETQY
11,TRBV6-8,TRBJ1-1,ASSYEENTEAF
16,TRBV11-3,TRBJ2-1,ASSLRERGGPSYNEQF
11,TRBV9,TRBJ2-1,ASIGLAGNEQF
13,TRBV9,TRBJ2-3,ASSVAGGPPDTQY
12,TRBV11-3,TRBJ2-5,ASSLFGPSATQY
13,TRBV6-8,TRBJ2-2,ASRSGTGTPGELF
13,TRBV11-3,TRBJ1-6,ASSFQGAGNSPLH
15,TRBV4-1,TRBJ2-6,ASSQSERGSGANVLT
12,TRBV11-3,TRBJ2-5,ASSSRTSGETQY
13,TRBV11-3,TRBJ1-2,ASSLKGPLFYGYT
15,TRBV19,TRBJ1-4,ASSINPGQGPNEKLF